One and the same sample provided the 3 T cell receptor beta chains below, sequenced in a study of spatial heterogeneity in lung cancer. The time point: sample taken at primary tumor resection. No cells were sorted before sequencing. The whole RNA sequenced was extracted from tumor, nontumor lung or frozen PBMC. MiXCR was run by TCRdb on the 5' RACE reads, yielding one entry per CDR3 protein. Of 9,500 to 12,000 distinct CDR3 sequences detected, roughly 6.3% appear once; the ten largest clones hold 28%. The material sequenced was PBMCs, taken at surgery. The source is a male donor with early-stage non-small cell lung cancer.

A remark on this clonotype: Because this beta chain is a stray read in a library intended to capture alpha chains, its abundance should not be given much weight. This chain connects TRBV7-9 to TRBJ2-1; D may be TRBD1 (8 bases). Germline CDR1 is SEHNR and CDR2 is FQNEAQ (reference sequence). Trimming took 6 bases from V and 3 from J, leaving 12 bases between them. This CDR3 is built from 14 residues. CDR3 nucleotides: TGTGCCAGCAGGAACAGGGGGGGCTACAATGAGCAGTTCTTC. As protein: CASRNRGGYNEQFF.

This clonotype was observed many times. For a library built for alpha chains, this beta chain is a stray read; little rests on its size. This chain uses TRBV12-3 or TRBV12-4 with TRBJ1-5; D call uncertain. The ends were cut back, 3 bases at V and 6 bases at J, with 9 bases in the middle. The CDR3 extends over 13 amino acids. CDR3 nucleotide sequence: TGTGCCAGCAGTTTCGCCATCGGTCAGCCCCAGCATTTT. This sequence encodes CASSFAIGQPQHF.

Notes on this clonotype: The size of this beta chain means little, since it is a stray read in a library made for alpha chains. The rearrangement links TRBV5-1 to TRBJ1-6; D unclear. Between the trimmed V and J ends, which lost 4 bases and 7 bases, there was a span of 12 bases. This CDR3 spans 14 amino acids. Germline CDR1 SGHRS, CDR2 YFSETQ. CDR3 protein: CASSTAATNSPLHF. The CDR3 DNA is TGCGCCAGCAGCACGGCAGCCACAAATTCACCCCTCCACTTT. The whole variable domain, remainder taken from reference TRBV5-1 and TRBJ1-6, is KAGVTQTPRYLIKTRGQQVTLSCSPISGHRSVSWYQQTPGQGLQFLFEYFSETQRNKGNFPGRFSGRQFSNSRSEMNVSTLELGDSALYLCASSTAATNSPLHFGNGTRLTVT.